The entry below gives a single TCR beta chain sequence along with its context. Its antigen is unknown. The entry originates in a study of a mutant IDH1 vaccine in newly diagnosed glioma. Study in general: Earlier therapy was either radiotherapy, temozolomide, or both, and most got both. It was at week 35 that visit V12 occurred, and at week 47 that visit V13 did.

V was trimmed by 1 base and J by 6 bases, leaving 4 bases between them. The germline gives CDR1 DFQATT, CDR2 SNEGSKA (reference sequence). The CDR3 runs 11 residues. Libraries were prepared by immunoSEQ multiplex PCR; TCRdb keeps only in-frame clonotypes and omits some of them. The repertoire includes about 55,000 clones, 80% to 85% of them detected once, and over 4% sits in the top ten. Study outcomes and limitations: It was roughly 93% of patients that developed vaccine-induced immune responses.

Described time point: week 35, safety follow-up. Each vaccine dose was 300 ug of mutant IDH1 20-mer peptide, with topical imiquimod. This specimen was PBMCs, taken from a glioma patient whose treatment included an IDH1 peptide vaccine. This sequence was found in a woman between 18 and 29 years old with glioma. The V call is TRBV20-1, the J call TRBJ2-1, with D unresolved. CDR3 protein: CSARVINEQFF. CDR3 nucleotide sequence: TGCAGTGCTAGAGTAATCAATGAGCAGTTCTTC.